This TCR beta chain was identified during a study of graft-versus-host responses after intestinal transplantation. Study context: Among the recipients, all got anti-thymocyte globulin induction and then tacrolimus and steroids for 3 to 4 years.

The germline CDR1 and CDR2 sequences are LNHDA and SQIVND (reference sequence). Trimming stripped 3 bases from V and 6 bases from J, with 6 bases between. CDR3 length: 11 amino acids. With regard to this clone: No antigen is known for it.

Clones were read by immunoSEQ multiplex PCR, and TCRdb kept only the in-frame ones, dropping some. The sample lists roughly 98,000 clones, just under 95% occurring once. The TCR was taken from a human donor who was the organ donor for an intestinal transplant. The J gene is TRBJ2-7, the V gene TRBV19; possibly TRBD2 for D (5 bases). Sequenced material: unstimulated CD8+ T cells sorted from spleen or lymph node cells, taken before transplant. As DNA, the CDR3 is TGTGCCAGTAGTATTGCGGGCGAGCAGTACTTC. Protein product: CASSIAGEQYF. The full variable domain, with the rest looked up from reference TRBV19 and TRBJ2-7, is DGGITQSPKYLFRKEGQNVTLSCEQNLNHDAMYWYRQDPGQGLRLIYYSQIVNDFQKGDIAEGYSVSREKKESFPLTVTSAQKNPTAFYLCASSIAGEQYFGPGTRLTVT.